Below, 26 T cell receptor beta chains from the same sample are listed, as sequenced in a study of blood T cells in healthy people across ages. A sample-barcoded 5' primer and a J-beta primer mix were used in a second PCR of roughly 7 to 12 cycles. TCRdb re-called the 5' RACE reads with MiXCR, one entry per CDR3 protein. Of about 1.8 million distinct CDR3 sequences detected, around 50% appear once; the ten largest clones hold approximately 2.1%. Sequencing was done on a sample of blood. The receptor source for this set is a woman in her forties in good health.

The chain combines TRBV5-1 with TRBJ1-2; 7 bases agree with TRBD1. V lost 4 bases and J lost 7; bases outside the gene matches: 7. CDR1 and CDR2 from the germline V gene are SGHRS and YFSETQ. The CDR3 contains 13 residues. CDR3 sequence (DNA): TGCGCCAGCAGCCCGGGACAGCTCTCTGGCTACACCTTC. The encoded protein is CASSPGQLSGYTF.

The J gene is TRBJ2-5, the V gene TRBV5-6, with D possibly being TRBD1 or TRBD2 (5 bases each). V was pared by 9 bases and J by 2 bases, with 14 bases between. This CDR3 has 13 residues. Per germline, CDR1 SGHDT and CDR2 YYEEEE. Here the CDR3 DNA reads TGTGCCACGATGAGGGGAGAACAAGAGACCCAGTACTTC. Its translation: CATMRGEQETQYF.

V and J are TRBV27 and TRBJ2-1, with D unclear. This CDR3 is 19 amino acids long. The germline V and J ends were trimmed by 5 bases and 4 bases, with 27 bases remaining between them. CDR1 is MNHEY and CDR2 is SMNVEV in the germline V gene (reference sequence). CDR3 in amino acids: CASSAPVKPGTRAYNEQFF. DNA for the CDR3: TGTGCCAGCAGTGCCCCAGTAAAACCTGGAACAAGGGCTTACAATGAGCAGTTCTTC.

In its sample, this clonotype was seen a few times. The chain couples TRBV6-5 to TRBJ1-2, with D unclear. There are 15 residues in the CDR3. V lost 5 bases and J 1 base, leaving 14 bases between the germline ends. Germline values: CDR1 MNHEY, CDR2 SVGAGI. Written as DNA, the CDR3 is TGTGCCAGCAGTCCTGGGGTTGGGTATAACTATGGCTACACCTTC. This encodes CASSPGVGYNYGYTF.

The rearrangement links TRBV6-6 to TRBJ1-2; a possible D gene is TRBD1 (5 bases). CDR3 length equals 14 residues. Trimming stripped 4 bases from V and 7 bases from J, with 16 bases between. CDR1 is MNHNY and CDR2 is SVGAGI in the germline V gene (reference sequence). The CDR3 sequence is CASSSPAGTSGYTF. CDR3 sequence (DNA): TGTGCCAGCAGTTCACCGGCGGGGACGAGTGGCTACACCTTC.

The rearrangement joins TRBV7-2 to TRBJ2-4; no definite D call. V lost 2 bases and J 9 bases, leaving 11 bases between the germline ends. This CDR3 contains 13 residues. Germline CDR1 and CDR2: SGHTA and FQGNSA. CDR3 in DNA: TGTGCCAGCAGCTTACCGACTCCAGGCATTCAGTACTTC. Translated: CASSLPTPGIQYF.

This clonotype was seen a handful of times. The chain couples TRBV4-3 to TRBJ1-2; 7 bases match TRBD1. There are 13 residues in the CDR3. J lost 6 bases, V lost 5 bases, and 6 bases had no gene match. Germline CDR1 and CDR2: LGHNA and YSLEER. The DNA of the CDR3 is TGCGCCAGCAGCGAGAGGGGGCGAGATGGCTACACCTTC. Its translation is CASSERGRDGYTF.

The chain is built from TRBV28 and TRBJ2-1; 8 nucleotides agree with TRBD2. In germline, CDR1 is MDHEN, CDR2 SYDVKM. CDR3 length: 16 amino acids. V lost 5 bases and J lost 3; bases outside the gene matches: 9. The CDR3, as DNA: TGTGCCAGCAGTCAGCTGAGCGGGGGACTCTACAATGAGCAGTTCTTC. Amino acid sequence: CASSQLSGGLYNEQFF.

This clonotype was seen more than once but under ten times. The chain is built from TRBV5-1 and TRBJ2-7, with D unresolved. V lost 7 bases to trimming and J lost 0 bases, with 17 bases between them. Germline-derived CDR1 and CDR2 are SGHRS and YFSETQ. This CDR3 comprises 15 residues. The CDR3 DNA follows: TGCGCCAGCGGGCCCTCCGACGTGAGCTCCTACGAGCAGTACTTC. Encoded protein: CASGPSDVSSYEQYF.

The V and J genes are TRBV20-1 and TRBJ2-4; D might be TRBD2 (5 bases). V lost 4 bases to trimming and J lost 4 bases, with 17 bases between them. Germline CDR1 DFQATT, CDR2 SNEGSKA (reference sequence). The CDR3 length is 15 residues. DNA of the CDR3: TGCAGTGCTACCAACCCCCGGGCGGGTAAAAACATTCAGTACTTC. Amino acid sequence: CSATNPRAGKNIQYF.

This clonotype has a handful of counts. The chain combines TRBV6-2 or TRBV6-3 with TRBJ2-7; D gene ambiguous. The CDR3 has 12 residues. Germline V gene data show CDR1 as MNHEY and CDR2 as SVGEGT. V was cut by 2 bases and J by 5 bases, with 7 bases left in between. In nucleotides, the CDR3 is TGTGCCAGCAGTTACCCCGCGGACGAGCAGTACTTC. Translated, it gives CASSYPADEQYF.

The gene calls are TRBV28 and TRBJ1-4; no firm D call. V shed 2 bases and J shed 8 bases, with 6 bases lying between them. Germline assignment: CDR1 MDHEN and CDR2 SYDVKM. The CDR3 consists of 12 residues. This CDR3 is CASSLMVEKLFF. In DNA, the CDR3 is TGTGCCAGCAGTTTAATGGTCGAAAAACTGTTTTTT.

V is TRBV6-1 and J is TRBJ2-7, with a possible D match to TRBD2 (5 bases). Matching the DNA end better, TRBJ2-5 makes the J call doubtful. CDR1 MNHNS and CDR2 SASEGT come from the germline V gene. The CDR3 runs 14 residues. The CDR3 protein is CASSEDLAWGTQYF. The CDR3 DNA reads as TGTGCCAGCAGTGAGGATCTAGCCTGGGGGACCCAGTACTTC.

The chain employs TRBV9 and TRBJ2-1; D is ambiguous. The CDR3 spans 18 residues. V was trimmed by 0 bases and J by 0 bases, leaving 16 bases between them. CDR1 SGDLS and CDR2 YYNGEE come from the germline V gene. The CDR3 region is CASSVESVGVSSYNEQFF. CDR3 nucleotides: TGTGCCAGCAGCGTAGAATCGGTGGGCGTATCCTCCTACAATGAGCAGTTCTTC.

The chain is built from TRBV20-1 and TRBJ2-5; D not resolved. V was pared by 6 bases and J by 2 bases, with 7 bases between. Germline V CDR1 and CDR2: DFQATT, SNEGSKA (reference sequence). The CDR3 spans 11 residues. This CDR3 is CSAAFQETQYF. CDR3 sequence (DNA): TGCAGTGCGGCGTTTCAAGAGACCCAGTACTTC.

The genes are TRBV10-3 and TRBJ2-5, with 11 bases matching TRBD2. The DNA end lines up better with TRBJ2-7; the J call may be wrong. The germline V gene has CDR1 ENHRY and CDR2 SYGVKD. The CDR3 is made up of 12 amino acids. This CDR3 reads CATRLAGFEQYF. CDR3 in DNA: TGTGCCACGCGACTAGCGGGGTTCGAGCAGTACTTC.

The chain has TRBV6-6 and TRBJ1-4; 7 bases map to TRBD1. The CDR3 runs to 14 residues. The trim removed 6 bases at V and 1 base at J, leaving 2 bases unmatched. Per the germline V gene, CDR1 is MNHNY and CDR2 is SVGAGI (reference sequence). Written as DNA, the CDR3 is TGTGCCAGCAGGGGACAGTTAACTAATGAAAAACTGTTTTTT. Translating gives CASRGQLTNEKLFF.

This chain connects TRBV7-2 to TRBJ2-1, with D perhaps matching TRBD2 (6 bases). The length of the CDR3 is 16 residues. V was shortened by 6 bases and J by 1 base, with 16 bases between the two germline ends. The germline gives CDR1 SGHTA, CDR2 FQGNSA. The CDR3 loop reads CASRHTGTSSYNEQFF. DNA for the CDR3: TGTGCCAGCAGACATACCGGGACTTCTTCCTACAATGAGCAGTTCTTC. Using reference TRBV7-2 and TRBJ2-1 for the parts outside the CDR3, the full variable domain is GAGVSQSPSNKVTEKGKDVELRCDPISGHTALYWYRQSLGQGLEFLIYFQGNSAPDKSGLPSDRFSAERTGGSVSTLTIQRTQQEDSAVYLCASRHTGTSSYNEQFFGPGTRLTVL.

This clonotype has more than one count but fewer than ten. V usage is TRBV20-1 and J usage is TRBJ2-4, with D maybe TRBD1 (6 bases). V lost 5 bases and J 1 base, leaving 9 bases between the germline ends. The CDR3 totals 13 residues. Germline CDR1 reads DFQATT; CDR2 reads SNEGSKA (reference sequence). In DNA, the CDR3 is TGCAGTGCTCTCCAGGGGGCCAAAAACATTCAGTACTTC. Protein: CSALQGAKNIQYF.

The V gene is TRBV6-5, the J gene TRBJ1-5; possible D gene TRBD1, 5 bases. Germline values: CDR1 MNHEY, CDR2 SVGAGI. The CDR3 sequence is 12 residues long. Trimming stripped 2 bases from V and 11 bases from J, with 10 bases between. In DNA form, the CDR3 reads TGTGCCAGCAGTTACGGGGCTCGGACCCAGCATTTT. Amino acids: CASSYGARTQHF.

This chain connects TRBV20-1 to TRBJ1-1, with TRBD1 matching over 7 bases. Germline V gene data show CDR1 as DFQATT and CDR2 as SNEGSKA (reference sequence). The length of the CDR3 is 13 residues. After removal of 3 bases from V and 6 bases from J, the junction contained 7 bases not matched to a gene. CDR3 DNA: TGCAGTGCTAGTTTAGGACAGGCGTCTGAAGCTTTCTTT. Protein product: CSASLGQASEAFF.

The V and J genes are TRBV7-2 and TRBJ2-7, with D perhaps matching TRBD1 (5 bases). Germline CDR1 is SGHTA and CDR2 is FQGNSA. The CDR3 is 15 residues long. The V gene lost 5 bases and the J gene lost 7 bases, with 21 bases spanning the gap. The CDR3 DNA follows: TGTGCCAGCAGCCGACCCATGACAGATTACAATGAGCAGTACTTC. Amino acids: CASSRPMTDYNEQYF. Together with reference TRBV7-2 and TRBJ2-7, the CDR3 gives the full variable domain: GAGVSQSPSNKVTEKGKDVELRCDPISGHTALYWYRQSLGQGLEFLIYFQGNSAPDKSGLPSDRFSAERTGGSVSTLTIQRTQQEDSAVYLCASSRPMTDYNEQYFGPGTRLTVT.

This clonotype appeared a few times. The V call is TRBV6-2 or TRBV6-3, the J call TRBJ2-3; D gene unclear. Trimming took 2 bases from V and 2 from J, leaving 17 bases between them. This CDR3 comprises 17 residues. Per germline, CDR1 MNHEY and CDR2 SVGEGT. This CDR3 is CASSYTVSRKVTDTQYF. CDR3 nucleotide sequence: TGTGCCAGCAGTTACACGGTTAGTCGAAAGGTCACAGATACGCAGTATTTT.

J is TRBJ2-3 and V is TRBV20-1, with TRBD2 identical over 8 bases. V lost 3 bases to trimming and J lost 2 bases; unmatched junction nucleotides: 7. The germline V gene has CDR1 DFQATT and CDR2 SNEGSKA (reference sequence). There are 15 residues in the CDR3. The CDR3 coding sequence is TGCAGTGCTAGGGGACTAGAGGGGGTCACAGATACGCAGTATTTT. Its protein product is CSARGLEGVTDTQYF.

This chain connects TRBV20-1 to TRBJ2-1; 11 nucleotides match TRBD1. V trimming: 5 bases; J trimming: 3 bases; junction bases outside the gene matches: 15. There are 18 residues in the CDR3. Germline loops: CDR1 DFQATT, CDR2 SNEGSKA (reference sequence). CDR3 amino acids: CSADGTGGRMIGYNEQFF. CDR3 nucleotide sequence: TGCAGTGCTGACGGGACAGGGGGACGAATGATTGGCTACAATGAGCAGTTCTTC.

This clonotype was recorded a few times. The gene calls are TRBV6-5 and TRBJ2-7; 7 bases match TRBD1. This CDR3 has 16 residues. Germline values: CDR1 MNHEY, CDR2 SVGAGI. V was clipped by 0 bases and J by 3 bases; unmatched bases: 8. CDR3 in DNA: TGTGCCAGCAGTTACTCGACAGGGATCGAAAGCTACGAGCAGTACTTC. It translates to CASSYSTGIESYEQYF.